The 11 T cell receptor beta chains in this list originate from one sample, sequenced in a study of blood T cell repertoires in COVID-19 (dated by TCRdb to the early 2020s). The protocol used for the library was the immunoSEQ multiplex PCR assay. TCRdb mirrors the immuneACCESS table, restricted to in-frame sequences. Some clones are absent from its copies; in checked studies, under half trace to an unresolved V gene, and the reason for the others is unknown. A total of some 130,000 clones appear in this sample, approximately 89% of them only once. The ten largest clones add up to about 9.4% of the sample. Input material: peripheral blood. These TCRs come from a man in his forties or fifties with acute or convalescent COVID-19.

CDR3 coding DNA: TGTGCCAGTAGTGACAAACTAGCGGGGCCTTACAATGAGCAGTTCTTC. Protein sequence: CASSDKLAGPYNEQFF. J is TRBJ2-1 and V is TRBV19; 10 bases are a match to TRBD2. Looked up from germline, CDR1 is LNHDA and CDR2 is SQIVND (reference sequence). The CDR3 length is 16 residues. V lost 5 bases to trimming and J lost 4 bases; unmatched junction nucleotides: 8.

This chain uses TRBV28 with TRBJ2-1; 14 bases match TRBD2. Germline V gives CDR1 MDHEN, CDR2 SYDVKM. The CDR3 is made up of 15 amino acids. The V and J ends lost 10 bases and 12 bases, in that order; junction bases with no gene match: 14. Here the CDR3 reads CAILRTGTSGGGQFF. As DNA, the CDR3 is TGTGCCATCTTACGCACCGGGACTAGCGGGGGAGGGCAGTTCTTC.

Only a few counts were recorded for this clone. V and J are TRBV4-2 and TRBJ1-2, with 7 positions matching TRBD1. CDR1 and CDR2 (germline): LGHNA, YNFKEQ. V was pared by 3 bases and J by 6 bases, with 4 bases of the junction left unmatched. This CDR3 is 13 amino acids long. The chain's CDR3 is CASSQDRFHGYTF. CDR3 nucleotide sequence: TGTGCCAGCAGCCAGGACAGGTTCCATGGCTACACCTTC.

This chain uses TRBV6-1 with TRBJ2-7; 7 nucleotides agree with TRBD1. Germline assignment: CDR1 MNHNS and CDR2 SASEGT. The CDR3 has 14 residues. V dropped 2 bases and J dropped 5; count of bases not matched to a gene: 6. This CDR3 reads CASSEWQGVNEQYF. The CDR3 DNA sequence: TGTGCCAGCAGTGAATGGCAGGGGGTCAACGAGCAGTACTTC.

This sequence joins TRBV6-5 and TRBJ1-2; perhaps TRBD1 as D (6 bases). Germline values: CDR1 MNHEY, CDR2 SVGAGI. V was cut by 6 bases and J by 4 bases, with 15 bases left in between. The length of the CDR3 is 14 residues. The CDR3, as DNA: TGTGCCAGCAGGGAGTCACAGGGTGGCTATGGCTACACCTTC. It is translated as CASRESQGGYGYTF.

This clone turned up a few times. In nucleotides, the CDR3 is TGTGCCTGCTCCGGGACAGGGGGCCAGTACGAGCAGTACTTC. Translation: CACSGTGGQYEQYF. The genes are TRBV30 and TRBJ2-7; 12 bases are shared with TRBD1. The CDR3 loop spans 14 amino acids. Trimming took 6 bases from V and 4 from J; bases not matched to a gene: 7. Looked up from germline, CDR1 is GTSNPN and CDR2 is SVGIG (reference sequence). Full variable domain (rest looked up from reference TRBV30 and TRBJ2-7): SQTIHQWPATLVQPVGSPLSLECTVEGTSNPNLYWYRQAAGRGLQLLFYSVGIGQISSEVPQNLSASRPQDRQFILSSKKLLLSDSGFYLCACSGTGGQYEQYFGPGTRLTVT.

A few counts support this clone. The V call is TRBV12-3 or TRBV12-4, the J call TRBJ2-7, with D maybe TRBD1 (6 bases). This CDR3 is built from 13 residues. Trimming left V 3 bases short and J 3 bases short, with 9 bases between. The CDR3 loop is CASSLGTRYEQYF. In DNA form, the CDR3 reads TGTGCCAGCAGTTTGGGGACACGCTACGAGCAGTACTTC.

V and J are TRBV2 and TRBJ2-3, with 15 bases that match TRBD2. CDR3 length: 16 amino acids. V dropped 4 bases and J dropped 6; count of bases not matched to a gene: 5. The germline V gene has CDR1 SNHLY and CDR2 FYNNEI. CDR3 nucleotide sequence: TGTGCCAGCAGTGGGACTAGCGGGGGGGCGAGGGATACGCAGTATTTT. Translated, it gives CASSGTSGGARDTQYF. The entire variable domain, with the rest obtained from reference TRBV2 and TRBJ2-3, is as follows: EPEVTQTPSHQVTQMGQEVILRCVPISNHLYFYWYRQILGQKVEFLVSFYNNEISEKSEIFDDQFSVERPDGSNFTLKIRSTKLEDSAMYFCASSGTSGGARDTQYFGPGTRLTVL.

The J gene is TRBJ1-1, the V gene TRBV28, with a weak D call TRBD1 (6 bases). Trimming removed 8 bases from V and 8 bases from J, with 15 bases in between. Germline-derived CDR1 and CDR2 are MDHEN and SYDVKM. CDR3 length: 12 amino acids. Here the CDR3 reads CASRTVITEAFF. The CDR3, as DNA: TGTGCCAGCCGGACAGTCATAACGGAAGCTTTCTTT.

The chain links TRBV19 to TRBJ2-6, with D hard to call. V gave up 5 bases and J gave up 0 bases, with 20 bases separating them. The CDR3 has 19 residues. CDR1 LNHDA and CDR2 SQIVND come from the germline V gene (reference sequence). DNA for the CDR3: TGTGCCAGTAGTCACGACTCATCCTCTCCCTACTCTGGGGCCAACGTCCTGACTTTC. As protein: CASSHDSSSPYSGANVLTF. Looking up the rest from reference TRBV19 and TRBJ2-6 gives the full variable domain: DGGITQSPKYLFRKEGQNVTLSCEQNLNHDAMYWYRQDPGQGLRLIYYSQIVNDFQKGDIAEGYSVSREKKESFPLTVTSAQKNPTAFYLCASSHDSSSPYSGANVLTFGAGSRLTVL.

This sequence joins TRBV7-2 and TRBJ1-2; D is uncertain. V was pared by 0 bases and J by 4 bases, with 12 bases between. This CDR3 region has 15 residues. Germline V gives CDR1 SGHTA, CDR2 FQGNSA. DNA for the CDR3: TGTGCCAGCAGCTTAGCGGCAGGTTCTCGCTATGGCTACACCTTC. Translating it yields CASSLAAGSRYGYTF.